This T cell receptor beta chain was recorded in a study of sequential checkpoint blockade in melanoma. Background on the study: Arm A got nivolumab then ipilimumab; arm B the reverse, 1:1.

Germline CDR1 SGHRS, CDR2 YFSETQ. With 4 bases clipped from V and 5 bases from J, the junction kept 6 bases outside the gene matches. This CDR3 has 14 amino acids. The table came from immunoSEQ multiplex PCR; TCRdb's copy has only in-frame clones and leaves some out. The repertoire holds 9,500 to 15,000 clones, 82% seen once, with 6% to 8% in the top ten. The treatment is: randomized to nivolumab then ipilimumab (arm A) or the reverse (arm B). The rearrangement uses TRBV5-1 and TRBJ2-1, with 7 positions matching TRBD2. Here the sequenced sample was CD8+ T cells sorted from blood (inferred from file names), taken from a patient given nivolumab and ipilimumab in sequence. The sequence was obtained from a human donor with melanoma. In nucleotides, the CDR3 is TGCGCCAGCAGCCTAGCGGTAAATAACAATGAGCAGTTCTTC. This codes for CASSLAVNNNEQFF.